This T cell receptor beta chain was sequenced during a study of molecular identifiers for immune sequencing clone quantification. In TCRdb, the PCR reads were re-called with MiXCR into one record per CDR3 protein. The sample contains approximately 630,000 distinct CDR3 sequences, 25% of which appear only once. Germline CDR1 SEHNR, CDR2 FQNEAQ (reference sequence). The CDR3 is 12 amino acids. Note on this clonotype: With a much larger clone just one base away, this may be a read error.

V usage is TRBV7-9 and J usage is TRBJ1-6, with D uncertain. The sequenced material came from naive CD8+ T cells from blood, with Jurkat cell RNA spiked in. Indicated subset: FACS-sorted CD8+CD4-CCR7+CD45RA+ naive T cells. The receptor comes from a human donor in good health. Some libraries in this study had Jurkat cell RNA spiked in. CDR3 loop: CASSLINSPHHF. The CDR3 region has the DNA TGTGCCAGCAGCTTAATCAATTCACCCCACCACTTT.